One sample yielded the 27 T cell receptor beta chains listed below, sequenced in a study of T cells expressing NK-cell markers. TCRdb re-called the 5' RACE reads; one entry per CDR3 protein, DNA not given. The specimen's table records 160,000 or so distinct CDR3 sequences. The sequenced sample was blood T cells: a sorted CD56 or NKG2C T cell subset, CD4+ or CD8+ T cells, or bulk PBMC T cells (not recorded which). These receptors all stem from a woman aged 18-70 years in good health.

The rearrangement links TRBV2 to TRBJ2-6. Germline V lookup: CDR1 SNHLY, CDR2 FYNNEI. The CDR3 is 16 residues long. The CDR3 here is CASSEDVGSGANVLTF.

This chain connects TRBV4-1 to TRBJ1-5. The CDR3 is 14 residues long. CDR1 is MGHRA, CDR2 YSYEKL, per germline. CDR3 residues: CASSQPTYNQPQHF.

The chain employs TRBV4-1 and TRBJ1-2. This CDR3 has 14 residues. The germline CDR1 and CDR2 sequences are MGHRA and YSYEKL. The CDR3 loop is CASSQEYSAYGYTF.

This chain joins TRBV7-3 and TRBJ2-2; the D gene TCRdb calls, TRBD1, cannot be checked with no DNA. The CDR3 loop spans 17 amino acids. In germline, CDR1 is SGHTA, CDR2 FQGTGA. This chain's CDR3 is CASSLNYRHRVAGELFF.

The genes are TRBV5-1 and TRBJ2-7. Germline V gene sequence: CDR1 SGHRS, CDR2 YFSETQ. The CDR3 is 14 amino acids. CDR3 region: CASSIDIGGYEQYF.

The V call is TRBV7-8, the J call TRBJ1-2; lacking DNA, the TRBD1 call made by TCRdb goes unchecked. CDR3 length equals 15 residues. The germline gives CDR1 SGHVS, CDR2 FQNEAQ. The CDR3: CASSPNRPGWYGYTF.

CDR3 in amino acids: CASSAADRGNYEQYF. The chain carries TRBV9 and TRBJ2-7; the TCRdb D gene call, TRBD1, has no DNA to confirm it. The CDR3 has 15 amino acids. From germline, CDR1 is SGDLS and CDR2 YYNGEE.

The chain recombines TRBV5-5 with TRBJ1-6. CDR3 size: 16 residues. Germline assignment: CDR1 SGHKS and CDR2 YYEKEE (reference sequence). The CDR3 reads CASSLGRTVMESPLHF.

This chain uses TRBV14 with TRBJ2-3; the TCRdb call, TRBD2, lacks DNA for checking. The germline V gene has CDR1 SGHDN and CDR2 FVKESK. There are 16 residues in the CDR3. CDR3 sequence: CASSQALAGGGDTQYF.

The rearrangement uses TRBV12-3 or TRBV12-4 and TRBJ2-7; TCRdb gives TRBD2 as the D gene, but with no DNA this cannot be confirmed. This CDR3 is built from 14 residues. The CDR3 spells CASRESGSKGEQYF.

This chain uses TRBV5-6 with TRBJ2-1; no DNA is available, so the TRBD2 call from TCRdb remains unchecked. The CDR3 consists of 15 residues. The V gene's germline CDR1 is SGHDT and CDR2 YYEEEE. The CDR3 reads CASSFSSGSYNEQFF.

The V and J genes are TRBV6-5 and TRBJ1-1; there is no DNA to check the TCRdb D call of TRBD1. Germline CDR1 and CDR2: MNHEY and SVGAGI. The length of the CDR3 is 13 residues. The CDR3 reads CASSYRGQAEAFF.

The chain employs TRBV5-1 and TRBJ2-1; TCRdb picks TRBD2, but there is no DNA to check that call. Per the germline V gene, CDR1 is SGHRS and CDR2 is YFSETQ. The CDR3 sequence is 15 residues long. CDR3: CASSPTGTSGGVVFF. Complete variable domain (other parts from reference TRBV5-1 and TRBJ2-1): KAGVTQTPRYLIKTRGQQVTLSCSPISGHRSVSWYQQTPGQGLQFLFEYFSETQRNKGNFPGRFSGRQFSNSRSEMNVSTLELGDSALYLCASSPTGTSGGVVFFGPGTRLTVL.

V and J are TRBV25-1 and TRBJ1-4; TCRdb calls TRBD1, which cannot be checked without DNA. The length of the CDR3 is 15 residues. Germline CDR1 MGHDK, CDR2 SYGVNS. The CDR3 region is CASSQTGRPNEKLSF.

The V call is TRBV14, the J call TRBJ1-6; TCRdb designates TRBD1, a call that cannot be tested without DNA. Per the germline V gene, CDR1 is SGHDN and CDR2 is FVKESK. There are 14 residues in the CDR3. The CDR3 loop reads CASSLNRGYSPLHF.

CDR3 in amino acids: CASSEASSGSGTGELFF. The chain combines TRBV5-1 with TRBJ2-2; TCRdb's D gene call, TRBD2, goes unchecked for lack of DNA. The CDR3 is made up of 17 amino acids. Germline V gives CDR1 SGHRS, CDR2 YFSETQ. The full variable domain, its missing parts supplied by reference TRBV5-1 and TRBJ2-2, is KAGVTQTPRYLIKTRGQQVTLSCSPISGHRSVSWYQQTPGQGLQFLFEYFSETQRNKGNFPGRFSGRQFSNSRSEMNVSTLELGDSALYLCASSEASSGSGTGELFFGEGSRLTVL.

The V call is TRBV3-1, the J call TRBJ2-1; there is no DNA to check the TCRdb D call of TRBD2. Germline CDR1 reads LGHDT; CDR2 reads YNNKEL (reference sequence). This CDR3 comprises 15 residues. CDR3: CASSQMLEAYNEQFF.

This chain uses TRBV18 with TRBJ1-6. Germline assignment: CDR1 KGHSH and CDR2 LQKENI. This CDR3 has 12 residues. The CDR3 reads CASSPPQGTLHF.

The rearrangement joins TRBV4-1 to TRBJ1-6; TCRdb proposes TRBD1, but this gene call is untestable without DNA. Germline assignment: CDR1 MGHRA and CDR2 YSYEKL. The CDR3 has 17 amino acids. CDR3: CASSQDQGQGFNSPLHF.

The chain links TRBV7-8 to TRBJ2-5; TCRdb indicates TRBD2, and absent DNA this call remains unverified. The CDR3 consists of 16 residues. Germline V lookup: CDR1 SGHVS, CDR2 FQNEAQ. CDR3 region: CASTNGGGSGGETQYF.

The CDR3 spells CASSLWDRADNQPQHF. The rearrangement links TRBV7-2 to TRBJ1-5; no DNA is available, so the TRBD1 call from TCRdb remains unchecked. CDR3 length equals 16 residues. Germline CDR1 SGHTA, CDR2 FQGNSA.

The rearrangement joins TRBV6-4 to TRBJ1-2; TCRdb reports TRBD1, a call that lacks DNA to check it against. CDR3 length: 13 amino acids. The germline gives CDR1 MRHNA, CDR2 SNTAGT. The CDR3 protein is CASSEGGFYGYTF.

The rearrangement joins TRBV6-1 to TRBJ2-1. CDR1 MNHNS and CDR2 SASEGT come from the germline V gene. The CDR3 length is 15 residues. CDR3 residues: CASIRTGGSYNEQFF.

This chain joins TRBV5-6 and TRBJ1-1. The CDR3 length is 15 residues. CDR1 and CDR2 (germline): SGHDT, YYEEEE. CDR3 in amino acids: CASSTSQNMNTEAFF.

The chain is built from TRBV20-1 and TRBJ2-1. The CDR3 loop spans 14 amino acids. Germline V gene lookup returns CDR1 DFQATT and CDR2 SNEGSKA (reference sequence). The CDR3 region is CSARLGGSYNEQFF.

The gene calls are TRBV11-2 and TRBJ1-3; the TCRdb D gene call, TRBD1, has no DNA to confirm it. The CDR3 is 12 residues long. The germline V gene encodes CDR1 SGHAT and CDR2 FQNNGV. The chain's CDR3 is CASSFTGTSIYF.

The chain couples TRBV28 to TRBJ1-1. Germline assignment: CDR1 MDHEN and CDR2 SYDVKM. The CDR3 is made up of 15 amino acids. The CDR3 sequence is CASRPGYLLNTEAFF.